This T cell receptor beta chain was recovered during a study of cytomegalovirus exposure and HLA in healthy donors. Profiled with immunoSEQ multiplex PCR; TCRdb holds only in-frame clones, not every one. The sample holds approximately 110,000 clones; 94% are singletons and the top ten take roughly 1.2%. The validation cohort, a group of around 120 subjects, included the donors and was separate from the approximately 700-subject first cohort. Overall study results and limits: The classifier was said to identify cytomegalovirus status with high specificity and sensitivity. Many donors carried some public TCRs, although rarity characterized most TCR sequences.

Germline CDR1 reads SGHVS; CDR2 reads FQNEAQ. This CDR3 contains 15 residues. Trimming removed 1 base from V and 3 bases from J, with 10 bases in between. This clone was counted a few times. Its target is unknown. The J gene is TRBJ1-3, the V gene TRBV7-8; D remains unclear. The sample comprised PBMCs. The sequence was obtained from a woman between 18 and 29 years old in good health and CMV-seronegative. CDR3: CASSLESDLGNTIYF. The CDR3 DNA reads as TGTGCCAGCAGCTTAGAGTCAGATCTTGGAAACACCATATATTTT.